This TCR beta chain was found in a study of cytomegalovirus exposure and HLA in healthy donors. Findings of the study overall: Later analysis identified a missense DCLRE1C variant that was linked to TCR beta V- and J-gene trimming. A later analysis showed that HLA-associated TCR beta chains had undergone more clonal expansion than equally common others. Most of the CMV-associated TCR beta chains (in a later analysis) appeared to be HLA-restricted.

PCR amplification relied on 60 Vbeta primers (plus 13 Jbeta primers). TCRdb's table, derived via immunoSEQ multiplex PCR, lists solely in-frame clones and lacks some. The sample lists 77,000 or so clones; around 80% were seen once. The CDR3 extends over 15 amino acids. Trimming at V came to 4 bases and at J to 3 bases, leaving 6 bases not matched to a gene. CDR1 SGHNT and CDR2 YYREEE come from the germline V gene (reference sequence). This clone has only one observation. What it recognizes is unknown. Sequencing was carried out using PBMCs. The clonotype originates from a man in his 70s in good health and CMV-seropositive. The chain employs TRBV5-4 and TRBJ1-4; 7 positions match TRBD1. The CDR3 here is CASSTGTVSNEKLFF. The CDR3 coding sequence is TGTGCCAGCAGCACCGGGACAGTCTCTAATGAAAAACTGTTTTTT.